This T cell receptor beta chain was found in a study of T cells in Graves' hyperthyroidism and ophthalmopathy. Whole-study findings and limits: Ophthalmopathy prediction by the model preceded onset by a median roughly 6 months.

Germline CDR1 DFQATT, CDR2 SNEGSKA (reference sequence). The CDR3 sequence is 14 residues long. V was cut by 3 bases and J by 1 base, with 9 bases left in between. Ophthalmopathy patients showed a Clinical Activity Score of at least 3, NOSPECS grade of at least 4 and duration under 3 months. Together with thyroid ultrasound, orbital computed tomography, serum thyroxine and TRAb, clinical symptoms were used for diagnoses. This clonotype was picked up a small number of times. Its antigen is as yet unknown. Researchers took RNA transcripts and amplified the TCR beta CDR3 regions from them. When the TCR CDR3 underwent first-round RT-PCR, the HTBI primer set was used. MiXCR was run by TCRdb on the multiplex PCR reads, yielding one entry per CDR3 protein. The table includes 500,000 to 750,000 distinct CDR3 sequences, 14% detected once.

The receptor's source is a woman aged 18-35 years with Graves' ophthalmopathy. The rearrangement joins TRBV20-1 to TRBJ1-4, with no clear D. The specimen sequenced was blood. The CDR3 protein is CSARGTRTNEKLFF. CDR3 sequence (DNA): TGCAGTGCTAGGGGAACAAGAACTAATGAAAAACTGTTTTTT.